The source of this TCR beta chain is a study of T cell repertoires in cytomegalovirus infection. For the study at large: Indicated by public TCR beta signatures were CMV infection and matching HLA type.

Via MiXCR, TCRdb re-called the reads, giving one row per CDR3 protein. The sample contains 270,000 or so distinct CDR3 sequences, 15% to 20% of which appear only once. The CDR3 contains 16 residues. In germline, CDR1 is SGHTA, CDR2 FQGNSA. V gave up 5 bases and J gave up 3 bases, with 20 bases separating them. In its sample, this clonotype was seen many times. The J gene is TRBJ2-7, the V gene TRBV7-2, with a tentative D call TRBD1 (5 bases). Sequenced sample: CD8+ T cells from PBMCs. This clonotype originated in a human donor in good health (CMV status not recorded). Some clones in this sample may be carry-over from other donors' samples. The CDR3 DNA reads TGTGCCAGCAGCCCTACGGTTGTTCCAGGGTTCTACGAGCAGTACTTC. This gives the protein CASSPTVVPGFYEQYF. Drawing the rest from reference TRBV7-2 and TRBJ2-7, the complete variable domain is GAGVSQSPSNKVTEKGKDVELRCDPISGHTALYWYRQSLGQGLEFLIYFQGNSAPDKSGLPSDRFSAERTGGSVSTLTIQRTQQEDSAVYLCASSPTVVPGFYEQYFGPGTRLTVT.